What follows are 12 T cell receptor beta chains derived from one specimen sequenced in a study of CD8 T cells in ankylosing spondylitis. TCRdb used MiXCR to reprocess the 5' RACE reads, holding one entry per CDR3 protein. The sample includes approximately 260,000 distinct CDR3 sequences, around 9.1% of them seen just once. Sequenced: blood, either unsorted or a sorted T cell fraction (not recorded which). The receptors derive from a male donor with ankylosing spondylitis or in good health (not recorded which).

This clonotype was seen repeatedly, ten times or more. The chain carries TRBV12-3 or TRBV12-4 and TRBJ2-3; tentative D call: TRBD1 (6 bases). The CDR3 is 13 amino acids. V lost 8 bases, J lost 3 bases, and 12 bases lay in between. DNA for the CDR3: TGTGCCAGCGGGACATTCGGTACAGATACGCAGTATTTT. It is translated as CASGTFGTDTQYF.

This clonotype was counted at least ten times. The rearrangement joins TRBV3-1 to TRBJ2-3, with TRBD2 identical over 12 bases. Germline CDR1 is LGHDT and CDR2 is YNNKEL (reference sequence). CDR3 length: 16 amino acids. The V and J ends lost 4 bases and 2 bases, in that order; junction bases with no gene match: 4. CDR3 nucleotides: TGTGCCAGCAGCCTTCGGACTAGCGGGGCCACAGATACGCAGTATTTT. Amino acids: CASSLRTSGATDTQYF.

A note on this clonotype: A single base separates this from a much larger clone, so it may be a read error. The chain uses TRBV12-3 or TRBV12-4 and TRBJ1-2; no definite D call. This CDR3 spans 12 amino acids. The CDR3 here is CASSFSEPGSTF. For the CDR3, the DNA is TGTGCCAGCAGTTTTTCCGAGCCCGGCTCCACCTTC.

This clonotype was recorded many times. The chain uses TRBV6-4 and TRBJ2-1; no firm D call. The V end was cut by 5 bases, the J end by 5 bases, with 16 bases between. CDR3 size: 15 residues. CDR1 and CDR2 from the germline V gene are MRHNA and SNTAGT. The DNA of the CDR3 is TGTGCCAGCAGTCCCAGGCCGGACGCTAACAATGAGCAGTTCTTC. This sequence encodes CASSPRPDANNEQFF.

This rearrangement joins TRBV19 to TRBJ2-2; D not resolved. The CDR3 is 14 residues long. Germline V CDR1 and CDR2: LNHDA, SQIVND (reference sequence). With 1 base removed from V and 1 base from J, the gap between germline ends came to 4 bases. The CDR3 region has the DNA TGTGCCAGTAGTATAGTTGTGAACACCGGGGAGCTGTTTTTT. Translation gives CASSIVVNTGELFF.

The chain joins TRBV18 to TRBJ2-2; D possibly matches TRBD1 or TRBD2 (5 bases each). CDR1 and CDR2 (germline): KGHSH, LQKENI. The CDR3 is 17 residues long. V lost 1 base, J lost 5 bases, and 17 bases lay in between. CDR3 coding DNA: TGTGCCAGCTCACCACTCGGGGCGGCAGCCCGAACCGGGGAGCTGTTTTTT. Translation: CASSPLGAAARTGELFF.

Ten or more counts support this clonotype. The chain combines TRBV5-4 with TRBJ2-1; TRBD1 or TRBD2 may be the D gene (5 bases each). This CDR3 is built from 19 residues. V was clipped by 3 bases and J by 5 bases, with 27 bases between them. In germline, CDR1 is SGHNT, CDR2 YYREEE (reference sequence). The DNA for the CDR3 is TGTGCCAGCAGCTGGGCGGCGGCGCAGGCGTGGGGGATCCACAATGAGCAGTTCTTC. It is translated as CASSWAAAQAWGIHNEQFF. The complete variable domain, with remaining parts taken from reference TRBV5-4 and TRBJ2-1, reads ETGVTQSPTHLIKTRGQQVTLRCSSQSGHNTVSWYQQALGQGPQFIFQYYREEENGRGNFPPRFSGLQFPNYSSELNVNALELDDSALYLCASSWAAAQAWGIHNEQFFGPGTRLTVL.

This clonotype was picked up many times. V and J are TRBV5-1 and TRBJ2-7; no clear D gene. Germline-derived CDR1 and CDR2 are SGHRS and YFSETQ. The V gene lost 3 bases and the J gene lost 1 base, with 11 bases spanning the gap. The CDR3 runs to 14 residues. The CDR3 DNA reads TGCGCCAGCAGCTATACCCCTGAATCCTACGAGCAGTACTTC. It encodes CASSYTPESYEQYF.

This clonotype has a count of ten or more. The J gene is TRBJ2-3, the V gene TRBV20-1; 8 bases align to TRBD2. This CDR3 region has 14 residues. Germline CDR1 reads DFQATT; CDR2 reads SNEGSKA (reference sequence). The V and J ends lost 5 bases and 0 bases, in that order; junction bases with no gene match: 4. The CDR3 bases are TGCAGTGCTGTAGCGGGGATAAGCACAGATACGCAGTATTTT. This codes for CSAVAGISTDTQYF.

This clonotype was observed many times. This chain connects TRBV7-2 to TRBJ1-4; 7 nucleotides line up with TRBD1. The CDR3 runs to 13 residues. J lost 11 bases, V lost 3 bases, and 6 bases had no gene match. Germline V CDR1 and CDR2: SGHTA, FQGNSA. CDR3 nucleotides: TGTGCCAGCAGCTTCCCACAGGGGCGGAAACTGTTTTTT. Translated, it gives CASSFPQGRKLFF.

In this sample, this clonotype turned up many times. V is TRBV4-2 and J is TRBJ2-3, with D possibly TRBD1 on 5 matching bases. V shed 5 bases and J shed 2 bases, with 11 bases lying between them. CDR1 LGHNA and CDR2 YNFKEQ come from the germline V gene. The CDR3 totals 14 residues. The DNA of the CDR3 is TGTGCCAGCAGCGGGGCGAGCTCCACAGATACGCAGTATTTT. Translated, it gives CASSGASSTDTQYF.

The rearrangement uses TRBV9 and TRBJ2-7, with 8 bases that match TRBD1. CDR3 length equals 13 residues. V was clipped by 4 bases and J by 8 bases; unmatched bases: 8. The germline gives CDR1 SGDLS, CDR2 YYNGEE. The CDR3 is CASSPRTGMKQYF. The CDR3 region has the DNA TGTGCCAGCAGCCCCAGGACAGGGATGAAGCAGTACTTC.